The entry below describes one T cell receptor (beta chain). Across 24 US areas, participants ranged in age from roughly 18 to 95 years. Authors' processing steps: Amplifying reference gene primers gave estimates of nucleated cell counts. Sequencing used immunoSEQ multiplex PCR; TCRdb keeps in-frame clones, though not all of them. D and trimming come from the DNA, and the V and J calls and clone size come from that table. The sample carries approximately 50,000 clones, about 72% recorded once. The record originates from a study of blood T cell repertoires in COVID-19. Study details: From T cells, B-cell-depleted T cells, or PBMCs came the material, which was cDNA or gDNA.

The CDR3 runs 14 residues. The germline V and J ends were trimmed by 5 bases and 5 bases, with 15 bases remaining between them. CDR1 and CDR2 (germline): MDHEN, SYDVKM. V and J are TRBV28 and TRBJ1-2; no definite D call. The sample comprised PBMCs or T cells enriched from blood (not recorded which). The receptor was derived from a woman in her fifties or sixties with acute COVID-19. CDR3 nucleotides: TGTGCCAGCAGTCAAGACCAAAGCGGGTATGGCTACACCTTC. Translation: CASSQDQSGYGYTF.